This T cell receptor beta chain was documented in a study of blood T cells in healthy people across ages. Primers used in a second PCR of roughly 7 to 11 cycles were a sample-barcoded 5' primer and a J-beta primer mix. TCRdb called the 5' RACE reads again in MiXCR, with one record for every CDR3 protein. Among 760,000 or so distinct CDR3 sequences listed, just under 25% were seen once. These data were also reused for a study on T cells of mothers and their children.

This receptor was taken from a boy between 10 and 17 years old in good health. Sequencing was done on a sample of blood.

CDR3: CASSHQNEQFF. The CDR3 nucleotides read TGTGCCAGCAGCCATCAGAATGAGCAGTTCTTC. The chain combines TRBV5-5 with TRBJ2-1; D not certain. The CDR3 contains 11 residues. Germline V gives CDR1 SGHKS, CDR2 YYEKEE (reference sequence). The V end lost 4 bases, the J end lost 7 bases, and 6 bases lay between the germline ends.